A selection of T cell receptor beta chains follows, all from one sample in a study of OX40 agonist ivuxolimab in advanced cancers. TCRdb's table, derived via immunoSEQ multiplex PCR, lists solely in-frame clones and lacks some. The sample comprises roughly 80,000 clones, around 87% of which are singletons, and approximately 6.2% rests with the top ten. The material sequenced was CD4+ or CD8+ T cells sorted from blood, taken in a trial of the OX40 agonist ivuxolimab. The receptors stem from an adult with an advanced solid tumor such as melanoma, head and neck, liver or kidney cancer. Each CDR3 is given with its conserved first and last residue. The D gene is left open where the match is weak. The size field is filled for only some rows; it gives once, few, many or a size class.

v_call	clone_size	d_call	j_call	cdr3_nt	cdr3_aa
TRBV7-9	-	TRBD1	TRBJ1-1	TGTGCCAGGGGCCGGGTCGGGACAGGAAGGCCTGAAGCTTTCTTT	CARGRVGTGRPEAFF
TRBV5-1	-	-	TRBJ1-2	TGCGCCAGCAGCTTGGGAGCCTATGGCTACACCTTC	CASSLGAYGYTF
TRBV5-1	few	-	TRBJ1-5	TGCGCCAGCAGCTTGGCCTTGGGGGGGCCCCAGCATTTT	CASSLALGGPQHF
TRBV9	-	-	TRBJ2-2	TGTGCCAGCAGCGTAGGGGCAACACAGAACACCGGGGAGCTGTTTTTT	CASSVGATQNTGELFF
TRBV6-5	-	-	TRBJ1-2	TGTGCCAGCAGGAGACCGGCTAACTATGGCTACACCTTC	CASRRPANYGYTF
TRBV5-6	-	TRBD1	TRBJ2-2	TGTGCCAGCAGCTTGGAGGGACAGATTCTCACCGGGGAGCTGTTTTTT	CASSLEGQILTGELFF
TRBV30	-	-	TRBJ1-6	TGTGCCTGGAGTGAGGGATTTCGTAATTCACCCCTCCACTTT	CAWSEGFRNSPLHF
TRBV11-2	-	-	TRBJ2-3	TGTGCCAGCAGCCGATTAGCGGCCTTCACAGATACGCAGTATTTT	CASSRLAAFTDTQYF
TRBV5-1	-	-	TRBJ2-3	TGCGCCAGCAGCTTGGGGGACCCCGCGTCAGGGCAGTATTTT	CASSLGDPASGQYF
TRBV11-2	-	TRBD1	TRBJ2-7	TGTGCCAGCAGCTTACTCGATGGACAGGGCTACGAGCAGTACTTC	CASSLLDGQGYEQYF
TRBV6-5	-	-	TRBJ1-1	TGTGCCAGCAGTTACACGGGTTTCACTGAAGCTTTCTTT	CASSYTGFTEAFF
TRBV14	-	TRBD2	TRBJ2-3	TGTGCCAGCAGCCAAGCTACACTAGCGGGCCCAGATACGCAGTATTTT	CASSQATLAGPDTQYF
TRBV11-3	-	TRBD1	TRBJ2-7	TGTGCCAGCAGCTTAGGGGCCGGACAGGCCTACGAGCAGTACTTC	CASSLGAGQAYEQYF
TRBV7-3	-	TRBD1	TRBJ2-2	TGTGCCAGCAGCTTATTCGGGACAGACCTCACCGGGGAGCTGTTTTTT	CASSLFGTDLTGELFF
TRBV11-2	-	-	TRBJ1-2	TGTGCCAGCAGCTTATCTAACTATGGCTACACCTTC	CASSLSNYGYTF
TRBV9	-	-	TRBJ1-5	TGTGCCAGCAGCCCCCGGCTTCCTTGGAGCAATCAGCCCCAGCATTTT	CASSPRLPWSNQPQHF
TRBV9	-	-	TRBJ1-2	TGTGCCAGCAGCGTAGGTTCGGGACACAACTATGGCTACACCTTC	CASSVGSGHNYGYTF
TRBV5-1	-	-	TRBJ1-2	TGCGCCAGCAGCTTGGGGGTCGAAGGCTATGGCTACACCTTC	CASSLGVEGYGYTF
TRBV11-2	few	TRBD1	TRBJ1-2	TGTGCCAGCAGCTTGAACAGGGGAACGGGCGGCTACACCTTC	CASSLNRGTGGYTF
TRBV6-1	-	-	TRBJ2-1	TGTGCCAGCAGTTTGGCCGACAATGAGCAGTTCTTC	CASSLADNEQFF
TRBV25-1	few	-	TRBJ2-3	TGTGCCAGCAGCCGGAGCACAAGCCCCACAGATACGCAGTATTTT	CASSRSTSPTDTQYF
TRBV28	once	-	TRBJ2-1	TGTGCCAGCAGTTCCCTGTTCCGGGAGTTTAATGAGCAGTTCTTC	CASSSLFREFNEQFF
TRBV2	-	TRBD1	TRBJ2-7	TGTGCCAGCAGCTACGGGACAGGGAGCGAGCAGTACTTC	CASSYGTGSEQYF
TRBV30	-	TRBD1	TRBJ1-2	TGTGCCTGGAGTAGAGGGGGCCTCTATGGCTACACCTTC	CAWSRGGLYGYTF
TRBV19	-	TRBD2	TRBJ2-1	TGTGCCGTAGGGACTAGCGGGTCCGCCTACAATGAGCAGTTCTTC	CAVGTSGSAYNEQFF
TRBV7-3	-	-	TRBJ2-5	TGTGCCAGCAGCTTACATAACCAAGAGACCCAGTACTTC	CASSLHNQETQYF
TRBV30	-	TRBD1	TRBJ1-1	TGTGCCTCCGCTTGGGACAGAAACACTGAAGCTTTCTTT	CASAWDRNTEAFF
TRBV11-2	-	TRBD1	TRBJ1-2	TGTGCCAGCAGCCAGACGAAACCGGGACAGGAAAGATCTAACCATGGCTACACCTTC	CASSQTKPGQERSNHGYTF
TRBV7-9	-	-	TRBJ1-1	TGTGCCAGCAGCTTATACGTGGTAACGGGTGAAGCTTTCTTT	CASSLYVVTGEAFF
TRBV5-3	-	-	TRBJ2-4	TGTGCCAGAAGCTTGAGGCAGAAAAACATTCAGTACTTC	CARSLRQKNIQYF
TRBV19	-	-	TRBJ2-2	TGTGCCAGTAGTATGGATCGACTAACGAACACCGGGGAGCTGTTTTTT	CASSMDRLTNTGELFF
TRBV28	-	TRBD1	TRBJ1-1	TGTGCCAGCAGTTTACAGGGGGCGGTGGACACTGAAGCTTTCTTT	CASSLQGAVDTEAFF
TRBV11-2	-	-	TRBJ2-7	TGTGCCAGCAGCTTAGATCGGGGGGCGGCGTACGAGCAGTACTTC	CASSLDRGAAYEQYF
TRBV28	-	-	TRBJ1-6	TGTGCCAGCAGTCCACCTACGGGGCATAATTCACCCCTCCACTTT	CASSPPTGHNSPLHF
TRBV25-1	-	-	TRBJ1-6	TGTGCCAGCAGTGAACAAGGACAGTCAGATTCACCCCTCCACTTT	CASSEQGQSDSPLHF
TRBV30	-	TRBD1	TRBJ1-2	TGTGCCTGGTTATACAGGGGGCAGAGTGGCTACACCTTC	CAWLYRGQSGYTF
TRBV29-1	-	-	TRBJ2-7	TGCAGCGTGGGGACGGGCCCACTGGAGCAGTACTTC	CSVGTGPLEQYF
TRBV9	few	-	TRBJ1-1	TGTGCCAGCAGCGGAGGAGCAGGGGCCAACACTGAAGCTTTCTTT	CASSGGAGANTEAFF
TRBV9	-	TRBD2	TRBJ2-3	TGTGCCAGCAGCTCCCCCAGCGGACTAGCCACAGATACGCAGTATTTT	CASSSPSGLATDTQYF
TRBV5-4	-	TRBD1	TRBJ2-7	TGTGCCAGCAGCTGGTCACAGGGGTACGAGCAGTACTTC	CASSWSQGYEQYF
TRBV5-4	many	-	TRBJ2-6	TGTGCCAGCACCCGCGGAGCCTCTGGGGCCAACGTCCTGACTTTC	CASTRGASGANVLTF
TRBV7-9	-	-	TRBJ1-1	TGTGCCAGCAGCATCAGGGTCATGAACACTGAAGCTTTCTTT	CASSIRVMNTEAFF
TRBV20-1	few	-	TRBJ1-1	TGCAGTGCTACACGACAGGCAGCTTTCTTT	CSATRQAAFF
TRBV7-8	-	-	TRBJ2-7	TGTGCCAGCAGCGGGACTTCCTCCTACGAGCAGTACTTC	CASSGTSSYEQYF
TRBV7-9	-	-	TRBJ1-6	TGTGCCAGCAGCCCGGGGGGACCCAGGGGTTCACCCCTCCACTTT	CASSPGGPRGSPLHF
TRBV27	few	-	TRBJ1-2	TGTGCCAGCAGTCCAGGGAGAGGCTATGGCTACACCTTC	CASSPGRGYGYTF
TRBV5-4	-	-	TRBJ2-3	TGTGCCAGCAGCTTGTTCGGGCCACAGGGAGATACGCAGTATTTT	CASSLFGPQGDTQYF
TRBV2	-	TRBD1	TRBJ1-4	TGTGCCAGCAGGTTGATAACAGGGGATGAAAAACTGTTTTTT	CASRLITGDEKLFF
TRBV5-6	-	-	TRBJ2-1	TGTGCCAGCAGCCGAAGCTGGGGGGTGGCCTACAATGAGCAGTTCTTC	CASSRSWGVAYNEQFF
TRBV15	once	TRBD1	TRBJ1-2	TGTGCCACCAGCAGACGGGACAGGTTCTATGGCTACACCTTC	CATSRRDRFYGYTF
TRBV5-1	-	TRBD1	TRBJ2-5	TGCGCCAGCAGCTCCCAACAGGGGCCACAAGAGACCCAGTACTTC	CASSSQQGPQETQYF
TRBV30	-	-	TRBJ1-2	TGTGCCTGGAACCACGGAAGCAGGCCGACTGACTATGGCTACACCTTC	CAWNHGSRPTDYGYTF
TRBV29-1	-	TRBD2	TRBJ2-7	TGCAGCGTTGTTTTTGCGGGAGTTGGAGAGCAGTACTTC	CSVVFAGVGEQYF
TRBV10-3	-	-	TRBJ1-2	TGTGCCATCAGTAGGGACACTCCAGGAGGCTACACCTTC	CAISRDTPGGYTF
TRBV7-9	-	-	TRBJ1-1	TGTGCCAGCAGTGAAGAATCAGGACACTATGTCGACACTGAAGCTTTCTTT	CASSEESGHYVDTEAFF
TRBV28	few	-	TRBJ1-5	TGTGCCAGCCACGGGGTAGGGCGCGGGGCTGACCAGCATTTT	CASHGVGRGADQHF
TRBV7-2	-	-	TRBJ2-5	TGTGCCAGCAGCCCCATTGGGAGATCGGGCCAAGAGACCCAGTACTTC	CASSPIGRSGQETQYF
TRBV28	-	TRBD2	TRBJ2-3	TGTGCCAGCAGTTTAGGGACTAGACCGGATACGCAGTATTTT	CASSLGTRPDTQYF
TRBV19	-	-	TRBJ1-2	TGTGCCAGTAGTACCACCCTAGGGGATACTAACTATGGCTACACCTTC	CASSTTLGDTNYGYTF
TRBV29-1	-	TRBD2	TRBJ2-2	TGCAGCGTTGAACCTAGCGGGAGCGCCGGGGAGCTGTTTTTT	CSVEPSGSAGELFF